This T cell receptor (beta chain) was sequenced during a study of T cells in Graves' hyperthyroidism and ophthalmopathy. Study-wide context: Peripheral blood specimens were obtained at initial diagnosis, prior to any treatment.

V was pared by 5 bases and J by 5 bases, with 4 bases of the junction left unmatched. From germline, CDR1 is DFQATT and CDR2 SNEGSKA (reference sequence). The CDR3 is 13 residues long. This clonotype showed up just a few times. The antigen remains undetermined. Study-level points and caveats: A 13 V-J model separated ophthalmopathy from stable hyperthyroidism.

Amplification of TCR beta CDR3 regions was performed using RNA transcripts as template. Initially, a first-round RT-PCR of the TCR CDR3 employed the HTBI primer set. TCRdb re-called the multiplex PCR reads through MiXCR, storing one row per CDR3 protein. The table includes 500,000 to 600,000 distinct CDR3 sequences, roughly a sixth detected once. This chain connects TRBV20-1 to TRBJ1-5; 9 nucleotides align to TRBD1. The sequence was collected from a woman aged 18-29 years with Graves' hyperthyroidism. The sequencing input was blood. The CDR3 loop is CSADRTGDQPQHF. The CDR3 DNA follows: TGCAGTGCTGACCGGACAGGGGATCAGCCCCAGCATTTT.